Below, 13 T cell receptor beta chains from the same sample are listed, as sequenced in a study of cytotoxic CD8 clonotypes in ibrutinib-treated CLL (dated by TCRdb to 2020 to 2022). The library was generated by the immunoSEQ multiplex PCR assay. Here the immuneACCESS table is served through TCRdb, limited to in-frame sequences with V and J called. Missing clones are a known gap in these copies; in checked studies unresolved V genes cover under half, and the rest lacks a known reason. This sample holds about 300,000 clones; 60% to 80% were observed only once. The biggest ten clones account for about 5.3% of the sample. What the time point label conveys for this sample: progressive disease on ibrutinib. Sequences were derived from PBMCs, sampled at disease progression, from a patient treated with ibrutinib. These receptors were obtained from a human donor with chronic lymphocytic leukemia.

The rearrangement links TRBV2 to TRBJ2-7, with a possible D match to TRBD2 (5 bases). The germline CDR1 and CDR2 sequences are SNHLY and FYNNEI. The V gene lost 7 bases and the J gene lost 0 bases, with 13 bases spanning the gap. This CDR3 region has 14 residues. The CDR3: CASTFGESSYEQYF. The CDR3 region has the DNA TGTGCCAGCACCTTCGGGGAGAGCTCCTACGAGCAGTACTTC. The complete variable domain, with remaining parts taken from reference TRBV2 and TRBJ2-7, reads EPEVTQTPSHQVTQMGQEVILRCVPISNHLYFYWYRQILGQKVEFLVSFYNNEISEKSEIFDDQFSVERPDGSNFTLKIRSTKLEDSAMYFCASTFGESSYEQYFGPGTRLTVT.

The CDR3 DNA reads TGTGCCAGTATGGACAGGGAGTCTGCTTTCTTT. Its translation: CASMDRESAFF. V gene TRBV19 combines with J gene TRBJ1-1; 8 bases are shared with TRBD1. Trimming took 7 bases from V and 11 from J; bases not matched to a gene: 6. The CDR3 length is 11 residues. Germline loops: CDR1 LNHDA, CDR2 SQIVND (reference sequence).

This chain connects TRBV29-1 to TRBJ1-2; no firm D call. With 7 bases removed from V and 6 bases from J, the gap between germline ends came to 12 bases. The V gene's germline CDR1 is SQVTM and CDR2 ANQGSEA. The length of the CDR3 is 11 residues. This CDR3 reads CSADAGDGYTF. CDR3 in DNA: TGCAGCGCTGACGCCGGGGATGGCTACACCTTC.

The gene calls are TRBV11-1 and TRBJ2-3; D gene ambiguous. This CDR3 is 13 amino acids long. Germline V gene sequence: CDR1 SGHAT, CDR2 FQDESV (reference sequence). The V end was cut by 3 bases, the J end by 5 bases, with 9 bases between. This CDR3 reads CASSLSVLDTQYF. CDR3 DNA sequence: TGTGCCAGCAGCTTGAGTGTACTAGATACGCAGTATTTT. The full variable domain, rest sourced from reference TRBV11-1 and TRBJ2-3, is EAEVAQSPRYKITEKSQAVAFWCDPISGHATLYWYRQILGQGPELLVQFQDESVVDDSQLPKDRFSAERLKGVDSTLKIQPAELGDSAMYLCASSLSVLDTQYFGPGTRLTVL.

The chain couples TRBV7-2 to TRBJ2-1, with TRBD2 matching over 13 bases. The trim removed 3 bases at V and 14 bases at J, leaving 1 base unmatched. CDR3 size: 12 residues. Germline V lookup: CDR1 SGHTA, CDR2 FQGNSA. CDR3 DNA: TGTGCCAGCAGCTTGGGACTAGCGGGGAAGTTCTTC. Amino acids: CASSLGLAGKFF.

This clone occurred a few times. V usage is TRBV7-2 and J usage is TRBJ2-7, with D possibly matching TRBD2 (7 bases). Germline CDR1 and CDR2: SGHTA and FQGNSA. The CDR3 length is 14 residues. The V gene lost 3 bases and the J gene lost 0 bases, with 9 bases spanning the gap. The CDR3 sequence: CASSFAGASYEQYF. CDR3 sequence (DNA): TGTGCCAGCAGCTTTGCGGGGGCCTCCTACGAGCAGTACTTC.

This clone was picked up one time. The chain combines TRBV18 with TRBJ1-2; a weak D match, TRBD1 (5 bases). V lost 2 bases to trimming and J lost 8 bases, with 15 bases between them. The CDR3 contains 14 residues. The germline V gene encodes CDR1 KGHSH and CDR2 LQKENI. The CDR3 protein is CASSPIGGLYGYTF. The CDR3 DNA reads as TGTGCCAGCTCACCAATCGGGGGTTTGTACGGCTACACCTTC.

The sample holds a few counts of this clone. This chain joins TRBV5-6 and TRBJ2-5, with TRBD1 matching 12 bases. This CDR3 is built from 15 residues. Germline V lookup: CDR1 SGHDT, CDR2 YYEEEE. The V and J ends lost 4 bases and 8 bases, in that order; junction bases with no gene match: 9. CDR3 nucleotide sequence: TGTGCCAGCAGCCTGGGACAGGGGGCTTCTCGTACCCAGTACTTC. Its translation: CASSLGQGASRTQYF.

This clone has a single count. V is TRBV4-1 and J is TRBJ2-7; no clear D gene. Germline lookup yields CDR1 MGHRA and CDR2 YSYEKL. This CDR3 is built from 13 residues. With 5 bases removed from V and 4 bases from J, the gap between germline ends came to 12 bases. CDR3 region: CASSKVGGYEQYF. The CDR3 DNA follows: TGCGCCAGCAGCAAAGTAGGTGGATACGAGCAGTACTTC.

This sequence joins TRBV6-5 and TRBJ2-7; 9 bases are a match to TRBD1. This CDR3 spans 15 amino acids. Germline CDR1 reads MNHEY; CDR2 reads SVGAGI. The J segment lost 1 base and the V segment lost 0 bases, leaving 1 base of the junction unmatched. CDR3 DNA sequence: TGTGCCAGCAGTTACTCGGACAGGGGTTCCTACGAGCAGTACTTC. Protein product: CASSYSDRGSYEQYF.

The chain uses TRBV15 and TRBJ2-7; D assignment may be TRBD1 or TRBD2 (5 bases each). The CDR3 is made up of 14 amino acids. V was pared by 3 bases and J by 2 bases, with 11 bases between. Germline-derived CDR1 and CDR2 are LNHNV and YYDKDF (reference sequence). The CDR3 loop is CATSRGVRAYEQYF. In DNA, the CDR3 is TGTGCCACCAGCAGGGGGGTTCGGGCCTACGAGCAGTACTTC. Full variable domain (remainder filled in from reference TRBV15 and TRBJ2-7): DAMVIQNPRYQVTQFGKPVTLSCSQTLNHNVMYWYQQKSSQAPKLLFHYYDKDFNNEADTPDNFQSRRPNTSFCFLDIRSPGLGDTAMYLCATSRGVRAYEQYFGPGTRLTVT.

The genes are TRBV11-2 and TRBJ2-7; 12 bases are a match to TRBD2. The CDR3 totals 14 residues. V lost 5 bases, J lost 7 bases, and 6 bases stayed unmatched. CDR1 and CDR2 from the germline V gene are SGHAT and FQNNGV. CDR3 protein: CASSPTSGSGEQYF. CDR3 in DNA: TGTGCCAGCAGCCCGACTAGCGGGAGCGGGGAGCAGTACTTC.

CDR3: CASSSTSRVPGTEAFF. CDR3 coding DNA: TGTGCCAGCAGCTCTACTTCGCGAGTCCCAGGAACTGAAGCTTTCTTT. The chain couples TRBV7-2 to TRBJ1-1; D gene unclear. The CDR3 length is 16 residues. The germline V gene encodes CDR1 SGHTA and CDR2 FQGNSA. V lost 4 bases to trimming and J lost 5 bases, with 20 bases between them. Together with reference TRBV7-2 and TRBJ1-1, the CDR3 gives the full variable domain: GAGVSQSPSNKVTEKGKDVELRCDPISGHTALYWYRQSLGQGLEFLIYFQGNSAPDKSGLPSDRFSAERTGGSVSTLTIQRTQQEDSAVYLCASSSTSRVPGTEAFFGQGTRLTVV.